This passage covers 14 T cell receptor beta chains from one sample sequenced in a study of a mutant IDH1 vaccine in newly diagnosed glioma. Sequencing used immunoSEQ multiplex PCR; TCRdb keeps in-frame clones, though not all of them. The sample yields around 32,000 clones, roughly 87% seen once. Sample time point: week 5, during vaccination. Topical imiquimod accompanied each vaccine dose, which consisted of 300 ug of mutant IDH1 20-mer peptide. These TCRs' antigens remain unknown. This specimen was peripheral blood mononuclear cells (PBMCs), taken from a glioma patient whose treatment included an IDH1 peptide vaccine. The source of these receptors is a middle-aged woman with glioma. Some clones in this sample may be carry-over from other donors' samples.

DNA of the CDR3: TGCGCCAGCAGCTCTGACGGCTATAGCAATCAGCCCCAGCATTTT. Its protein product is CASSSDGYSNQPQHF. This chain joins TRBV5-1 and TRBJ1-5, with D hard to call. Germline values: CDR1 SGHRS, CDR2 YFSETQ. The V gene lost 3 bases and the J gene lost 0 bases, with 10 bases spanning the gap. CDR3 length equals 15 residues.

This clone was seen once. The chain links TRBV27 to TRBJ2-1; TRBD2 agrees at 10 bases. Germline CDR1 reads MNHEY; CDR2 reads SMNVEV (reference sequence). There are 14 residues in the CDR3. V lost 7 bases and J lost 5; bases outside the gene matches: 5. The CDR3 DNA reads TGTGCCAGCAAACGAGCGGGGGGGCACAATGAGCAGTTCTTC. Protein: CASKRAGGHNEQFF.

The chain combines TRBV7-6 with TRBJ2-1; no clear D gene. The CDR3 sequence is 15 residues long. Germline V gene data show CDR1 as SGHVS and CDR2 as FNYEAQ. Trimming removed 5 bases at V and 4 bases at J, with 15 bases between. DNA of the CDR3: TGTGCCAGCAGCCCCGGTACGGCGGCATACAATGAGCAGTTCTTC. Encoded protein: CASSPGTAAYNEQFF.

This clone appeared a few times. This chain joins TRBV10-3 and TRBJ1-5; 8 bases match TRBD1. V trimming: 6 bases; J trimming: 5 bases; junction bases outside the gene matches: 3. CDR3 size: 13 residues. The V gene's germline CDR1 is ENHRY and CDR2 SYGVKD. CDR3: CAIRGQVDQPQHF. CDR3 nucleotides: TGTGCCATCAGGGGACAGGTGGATCAGCCCCAGCATTTT.

CDR3 in DNA: TGTGCCAGCAGTGCTGACAGGGCTCAGCCCCAGCATTTT. Its protein is CASSADRAQPQHF. The chain is built from TRBV28 and TRBJ1-5; 7 bases line up with TRBD1. Germline V gene lookup returns CDR1 MDHEN and CDR2 SYDVKM. The CDR3 covers 13 residues. V lost 5 bases and J lost 6; bases outside the gene matches: 4.

The chain couples TRBV29-1 to TRBJ1-2; D unclear. The CDR3 is made up of 13 amino acids. The germline V gene has CDR1 SQVTM and CDR2 ANQGSEA. V was clipped by 5 bases and J by 7 bases, with 17 bases between them. This CDR3 is CSVLVIGTFGYTF. The CDR3 nucleotides are TGCAGCGTTTTGGTAATCGGTACGTTTGGCTACACCTTC.

The V call is TRBV27, the J call TRBJ1-1; D call uncertain. V lost 3 bases and J 6 bases, leaving 8 bases between the germline ends. Germline CDR1 MNHEY, CDR2 SMNVEV (reference sequence). The CDR3 loop spans 12 amino acids. The DNA for the CDR3 is TGTGCCAGCAGTTTGGTTGGGTCTGAAGCTTTCTTT. Its protein is CASSLVGSEAFF.

This clone came up a few times. This chain joins TRBV19 and TRBJ1-2, with D maybe TRBD1 (5 bases). Trimming removed 5 bases at V and 5 bases at J, with 18 bases between. This CDR3 is 15 amino acids long. Germline CDR1 and CDR2: LNHDA and SQIVND (reference sequence). The CDR3 sequence: CASSAGPGGAYGYTF. CDR3 bases: TGTGCCAGTAGTGCGGGACCCGGAGGGGCTTATGGCTACACCTTC.

Notes on this clone: One end of the junction fails to match germline, which may point to a read error. The V gene is TRBV7-7, the J gene TRBJ2-2; TRBD1 matches 9 bases. The CDR3 has 16 amino acids. CDR1 is SSHAT, CDR2 FNYEAQ, per germline (reference sequence). Here the CDR3 reads CASSRDRGANTGELFF. CDR3 DNA: TGTGCTAGCAGCCGCGACAGGGGGGCGAACACCGGGGAGCTGTTTTTT.

The rearrangement joins TRBV29-1 to TRBJ1-2; maybe TRBD1 (5 bases). Trimming shortened V by 8 bases and J by 4 bases, and 14 bases separated the two germline ends. Germline loops: CDR1 SQVTM, CDR2 ANQGSEA. This CDR3 comprises 12 residues. The CDR3 bases are TGCAGCTTTCGCAGGGATGTCTATGGCTACACCTTC. Amino acids: CSFRRDVYGYTF.

V and J are TRBV11-3 and TRBJ1-1; no definite D call. Germline V gene lookup returns CDR1 SGHNT and CDR2 YENEEA. Trimming removed 5 bases at V and 5 bases at J, with 12 bases between. The CDR3 length is 13 residues. The CDR3 reads CASSQEPGTEAFF. The CDR3, as DNA: TGTGCCAGCAGCCAAGAACCCGGGACTGAAGCTTTCTTT.

This rearrangement joins TRBV6-1 to TRBJ2-7, with 9 bases that match TRBD2. Germline values: CDR1 MNHNS, CDR2 SASEGT. V was clipped by 5 bases and J by 4 bases; unmatched bases: 9. The CDR3 runs to 15 residues. The CDR3 here is CASSPLAGFGYEQYF. The CDR3 DNA reads TGTGCCAGCAGTCCCCTAGCGGGATTCGGGTACGAGCAGTACTTC.

This chain uses TRBV19 with TRBJ1-2; D is possibly TRBD1 (6 bases). V lost 6 bases and J lost 4, with 18 bases in between. The germline CDR1 and CDR2 sequences are LNHDA and SQIVND (reference sequence). This CDR3 is 15 amino acids long. For the CDR3, the DNA is TGTGCCAGTAGATGGGGTTCGGGACACACCTATGGCTACACCTTC. It is translated as CASRWGSGHTYGYTF.

The J gene is TRBJ1-5, the V gene TRBV7-8, with 7 bases aligning to TRBD1. Looked up from germline, CDR1 is SGHVS and CDR2 is FQNEAQ. The CDR3 spans 13 residues. With V trimmed by 3 bases and J by 8 bases, 4 bases remained unmatched. CDR3 nucleotide sequence: TGTGCCAGCAGCTTTGACAGGGCCGAGCCCCAGCATTTT. Amino acids: CASSFDRAEPQHF.